This TCR beta chain was captured in a study of T cell repertoires in cytomegalovirus infection. Study in general: Well-studied HLA-B-restricted CMV epitopes were used in the study alongside recently identified HLA-C-restricted ones. In public TCR beta signatures, there were indications of both CMV infection and matching HLA type.

This clonotype was observed a handful of times. Its target is unknown. Study results and caveats: Across the ex vivo response, the dominant clonotypes were HLA-C-restricted CMV-specific TCR beta clonotypes. Based on cumulative public TCR beta family frequency, carriers of CMV plus the relevant HLA were identified.

TCRdb passed the reads through MiXCR, listing each CDR3 protein once. The sample lists around 770,000 distinct CDR3 sequences, just under 30% occurring once. Specimen: cultured CD8+ T cells from PBMCs, collected from culture after CMV antigen stimulation. This clonotype was sampled from a human donor in good health (CMV status not recorded). Some clones in this sample may be carry-over from other donors' samples.

The CDR3: CASSQPTGGYISIQETQYF. DNA for the CDR3: TGTGCCAGCAGCCAACCTACAGGGGGCTATATCTCCATCCAAGAGACCCAGTACTTC. The chain joins TRBV14 to TRBJ2-5; TRBD1 aligns across 9 bases. This CDR3 has 19 residues. Unmatched junction bases numbered 14, after V lost 2 bases and J lost 1 base. In germline, CDR1 is SGHDN, CDR2 FVKESK.